This is a list of T cell receptor beta chains from one sample in a study of identical twins. Via MiXCR, TCRdb re-called the 5' RACE reads, giving one row per CDR3 protein. Of hundreds of thousands of distinct CDR3 sequences detected, less than 25% appear once; the ten largest clones hold about 4.3%. Separately, the same data were catalogued under a study of T cells expressing NK-cell markers.

The sequencing input was PBMCs. These receptors came from a woman aged 18-29 years in good health. CDR3s include the opening cysteine and the closing phenylalanine or tryptophan. Fields, in order: clone size, D gene, J gene, V gene, CDR3 protein, CDR3 DNA. D genes are given only for firm matches. Size is stated for part of the rows, as once, few or many counts, or as a class when the clone is expanded.

NA,NA,TRBJ2-1,TRBV24-1,CATRRDNEQFF,TGTGCCACCAGGAGGGACAATGAGCAGTTCTTC
NA,TRBD2,TRBJ2-1,TRBV19,CASSISGAAGGSYNEQFF,TGTGCCAGTAGTATCTCCGGGGCCGCGGGGGGGTCCTACAATGAGCAGTTCTTC
few,NA,TRBJ2-3,TRBV11-2,CASSLGGGPSTDTQYF,TGTGCCAGCAGCTTAGGCGGTGGTCCTAGCACAGATACGCAGTATTTT
few,TRBD2,TRBJ2-7,TRBV20-1,CSARRTSGSNEQYF,TGCAGTGCTAGAAGGACTAGCGGGAGTAACGAGCAGTACTTC
many,NA,TRBJ1-1,TRBV3-1,CASSQVLHRGTEAFF,TGTGCCAGCAGCCAAGTCCTCCACCGTGGCACTGAAGCTTTCTTT
NA,NA,TRBJ2-1,TRBV4-3,CASSLTTDYNEQFF,TGCGCCAGCAGCCTCACCACGGACTACAATGAGCAGTTCTTC
few,TRBD1,TRBJ2-6,TRBV9,CASSVDDRVHSGANVLTF,TGTGCCAGCAGCGTAGACGACAGGGTGCACTCTGGGGCCAACGTCCTGACTTTC
few,NA,TRBJ2-5,TRBV15,CATSRDSRETQYF,TGTGCCACCAGCAGAGACAGTAGAGAGACCCAGTACTTC
few,NA,TRBJ2-3,TRBV6-4,CASSAAAGGIDTQYF,TGTGCCAGCAGTGCCGCCGCAGGGGGGATAGATACGCAGTATTTT
NA,NA,TRBJ2-7,TRBV20-1,CSAYSGGPSYEQYF,TGCAGTGCTTATTCGGGGGGCCCCTCCTACGAGCAGTACTTC
NA,NA,TRBJ1-1,TRBV23-1,CASAGHGLRRTEAFF,TGCGCCAGCGCGGGACATGGTTTGAGAAGGACTGAAGCTTTCTTT
NA,NA,TRBJ1-1,TRBV12-3/TRBV12-4,CASSAPGEAFF,TGTGCCAGCTCCGCCCCCGGTGAAGCTTTCTTT
few,NA,TRBJ2-4,TRBV20-1,CSAGGRGAQYF,TGCAGTGCTGGGGGAAGGGGGGCTCAGTACTTC
few,TRBD1,TRBJ2-4,TRBV5-6,CASSLDPGQGLSDIQYF,TGTGCCAGCAGCTTGGATCCGGGACAGGGTTTAAGCGACATTCAGTACTTC
few,NA,TRBJ2-7,TRBV5-5,CASSLVIVHRDSSYEQYF,TGTGCCAGCAGCTTGGTGATCGTACATCGGGACTCGAGCTACGAGCAGTACTTC
NA,TRBD2,TRBJ2-3,TRBV18,CASSPPVAGAYTQYF,TGTGCCAGCTCACCACCGGTAGCGGGGGCGTATACGCAGTATTTT
NA,NA,TRBJ1-5,TRBV12-3/TRBV12-4,CASSPRPGSNFQPQHF,TGTGCCAGCAGTCCACGGCCGGGGTCAAATTTTCAGCCCCAGCATTTT
NA,TRBD2,TRBJ2-2,TRBV11-2,CASREPGLGYTGELFF,TGTGCCAGCAGGGAACCGGGACTAGGCTACACCGGGGAGCTGTTTTTT
NA,TRBD2,TRBJ2-3,TRBV5-1,CASSLSSSAGGDTDTQYF,TGCGCCAGCAGCTTGAGTTCTTCAGCGGGGGGAGACACAGATACGCAGTATTTT
few,NA,TRBJ1-1,TRBV12-3/TRBV12-4,CASSLAVTPGTEAFF,TGTGCCAGCAGTTTAGCGGTCACTCCAGGCACTGAAGCTTTCTTT
few,NA,TRBJ2-7,TRBV7-2,CASSFNEQYF,TGTGCCAGCAGCTTCAACGAGCAGTACTTC
many,NA,TRBJ1-2,TRBV7-2,CASSLRRGYGYTF,TGTGCCAGCAGCTTACGGCGAGGCTATGGCTACACCTTC
NA,NA,TRBJ2-2,TRBV7-7,CASSPGDSPVGELFF,TGTGCCAGCAGCCCCGGGGACTCCCCGGTCGGGGAGCTGTTTTTT
NA,NA,TRBJ2-1,TRBV4-2,CAMSPGGGKRSYNEQFF,TGTGCCATGAGCCCCGGGGGCGGTAAACGCTCCTACAATGAGCAGTTCTTC
few,TRBD2,TRBJ2-5,TRBV7-8,CASSSSSGGETQYF,TGTGCCAGCAGCTCGTCTAGCGGGGGAGAGACCCAGTACTTC
few,NA,TRBJ2-3,TRBV12-3/TRBV12-4,CASSPYGTGERTDTQYF,TGTGCCAGCAGCCCTTATGGCACAGGTGAGAGGACAGATACGCAGTATTTT
many,TRBD2,TRBJ2-1,TRBV12-3/TRBV12-4,CASGTSLFEQFF,TGTGCCAGCGGGACTAGCCTCTTTGAGCAGTTCTTC
NA,TRBD1,TRBJ1-2,TRBV7-9,CASSFRDRLYGYTF,TGTGCCAGCAGCTTCCGGGACAGGCTCTATGGCTACACCTTC
once,NA,TRBJ2-7,TRBV11-2,CASSLSEGPGNYEQYF,TGTGCCAGCAGCTTAAGCGAAGGACCAGGGAACTACGAGCAGTACTTC
NA,NA,TRBJ2-3,TRBV25-1,CASSEGFLSTDTQYF,TGTGCCAGCAGTGAGGGGTTTCTCAGCACAGATACGCAGTATTTT
NA,TRBD2,TRBJ2-3,TRBV5-1,CASSGTSGPRDTQYF,TGCGCCAGCAGCGGGACTAGCGGACCTCGGGATACGCAGTATTTT
NA,NA,TRBJ2-5,TRBV7-2,CASSLAPPDSKETQYF,TGTGCCAGCAGCTTAGCGCCCCCGGACAGTAAAGAGACCCAGTACTTC
NA,NA,TRBJ1-2,TRBV10-3,CATTGLPNLANYGYTF,TGTGCCACCACCGGGTTGCCCAACCTAGCTAACTATGGCTACACCTTC
many,TRBD1,TRBJ2-3,TRBV20-1,CSAMDRGGSDTQYF,TGCAGTGCTATGGACAGGGGAGGGTCAGATACGCAGTATTTT
few,TRBD2,TRBJ2-3,TRBV6-1,CASLRGTSGTDTQYF,TGTGCCAGCTTACGCGGGACTAGCGGGACGGATACGCAGTATTTT
NA,NA,TRBJ1-1,TRBV27,CASSFRGSKAFF,TGTGCCAGCAGTTTCCGGGGGAGTAAGGCTTTCTTT
NA,NA,TRBJ2-2,TRBV5-4,CASSSVADTGELFF,TGTGCCAGCAGCTCCGTAGCGGACACCGGGGAGCTGTTTTTT
NA,TRBD2,TRBJ2-5,TRBV7-6,CASSLGGSGAYQETQYF,TGTGCCAGCAGCTTAGGGGGTAGCGGGGCGTACCAAGAGACCCAGTACTTC
NA,NA,TRBJ2-7,TRBV5-1,CASSLRANYEQYF,TGCGCCAGCAGCTTGAGGGCAAACTACGAGCAGTACTTC
few,NA,TRBJ1-1,TRBV5-1,CASSLGDVTTEAFF,TGCGCCAGCAGCTTGGGGGACGTAACGACTGAAGCTTTCTTT
NA,NA,TRBJ2-2,TRBV6-1,CAVRTTIPNTGELFF,TGTGCCGTTAGGACGACAATCCCGAACACCGGGGAGCTGTTTTTT
NA,TRBD2,TRBJ2-3,TRBV12-3/TRBV12-4,CATLLRLAGGPGTDTQYF,TGTGCCACCCTCCTCCGACTAGCGGGGGGGCCGGGCACAGATACGCAGTATTTT
few,NA,TRBJ2-7,TRBV5-1,CASSFSLDGYEQYF,TGCGCCAGCAGCTTTTCCCTCGACGGCTACGAGCAGTACTTC
NA,NA,TRBJ1-5,TRBV6-6,CASTDSATTPQHF,TGTGCCAGCACCGATAGCGCCACCACGCCCCAGCATTTT
many,NA,TRBJ1-3,TRBV9,CASSANIGVIYF,TGTGCCAGCAGCGCTAATATCGGGGTCATATATTTT
NA,NA,TRBJ2-1,TRBV20-1,CSVPAESSYNEQFF,TGCAGTGTCCCTGCAGAGAGCTCCTACAATGAGCAGTTCTTC
few,NA,TRBJ2-7,TRBV5-1,CASSSTPTEGEYF,TGCGCCAGCAGCTCAACCCCCACGGAAGGGGAGTACTTC
many,NA,TRBJ1-1,TRBV7-9,CASSYPKASLNTEAFF,TGTGCCAGCAGCTACCCCAAGGCCAGCCTAAACACTGAAGCTTTCTTT
few,NA,TRBJ2-1,TRBV7-9,CASSVSESSYNEQFF,TGTGCCAGCAGCGTAAGCGAGAGCTCCTACAATGAGCAGTTCTTC
many,TRBD2,TRBJ2-7,TRBV29-1,CSVRMGLSNYEQYF,TGCAGCGTCCGAATGGGACTATCAAACTACGAGCAGTACTTC
NA,TRBD2,TRBJ2-1,TRBV7-2,CASSSRLAVKRSEQFF,TGTGCCAGCAGCTCAAGACTAGCGGTTAAAAGGAGTGAGCAGTTCTTC
once,TRBD2,TRBJ2-1,TRBV7-6,CASSLAGLAGISSYNEQFF,TGTGCCAGCAGCTTAGCCGGACTAGCGGGGATTAGCTCCTACAATGAGCAGTTCTTC